The rows below give T cell receptor beta chains drawn from one sample of a study of blood T cell repertoires in COVID-19. Sequencing used immunoSEQ multiplex PCR; TCRdb keeps in-frame clones, though not all of them. The top ten clones hold about 1.5% of a sample with under 300,000 clones, less than 90% of them seen once. The material sequenced was peripheral blood. These receptors were obtained from a woman between 35 and 50 years old who had recovered from COVID-19. CDR3s include the opening cysteine and the closing phenylalanine or tryptophan. The order of the fields is D gene, CDR3 length, J gene, V gene, clone size, CDR3 DNA, CDR3 protein. The D gene is left open where the match is weak. Not all rows give a size; the values are once, few, many and, for expanded clones, a class.

NA,13,TRBJ1-1,TRBV6-2/TRBV6-3,NA,TGTGCCAGCAGCCAAACGGCGGGGTCTGAAGCTTTCTTT,CASSQTAGSEAFF
NA,14,TRBJ1-1,TRBV5-1,NA,TGCGCCAGCAGCTTGGGGGGCTTGGGTACTGAAGCTTTCTTT,CASSLGGLGTEAFF
NA,14,TRBJ2-2,TRBV7-3,NA,TGTGCCAGCAGCAGACAGGCGAACACCGGGGAGCTGTTTTTT,CASSRQANTGELFF
TRBD1,16,TRBJ2-7,TRBV2,once,TGTGCCAACATAAAGGACAGGGGAGTGACTTTTAACGAGCAGTACTTC,CANIKDRGVTFNEQYF
NA,14,TRBJ1-2,TRBV19,NA,TGTGCCAGTACCATGGGAGGGTACCTGTCTGGCTACACCTTC,CASTMGGYLSGYTF
NA,14,TRBJ1-5,TRBV19,NA,TGTGCCAGTAGTGCGACAGGTTTGGGGCAGCCCCAGCATTTT,CASSATGLGQPQHF
NA,13,TRBJ2-1,TRBV7-9,NA,TGTGCCAGCAGCTTGGCAGGGAACAATGAGCAGTTCTTC,CASSLAGNNEQFF
TRBD1,13,TRBJ2-3,TRBV30,NA,TGTGCCTCTGGGACAGGGGGCGCAGATACGCAGTATTTT,CASGTGGADTQYF
NA,16,TRBJ2-5,TRBV6-1,NA,TGTGCCAGCAGTGAAGGGATTGGCGGGGGCGAGGAGACCCAGTACTTC,CASSEGIGGGEETQYF
TRBD1,16,TRBJ2-2,TRBV6-1,NA,TGTGCCAGCAGTGAAGCAGGGGGCCTGAACACCGGGGAGCTGTTTTTT,CASSEAGGLNTGELFF
NA,13,TRBJ1-2,TRBV30,NA,TGTGCCTGGAGTGTACAGGCCTTCTATGGCTACACCTTC,CAWSVQAFYGYTF
NA,16,TRBJ2-3,TRBV3-1/TRBV3-2,NA,TGTGCCAGCAGCCAACCCCCGGGACAAAGAAAAGATACGCAGTATTTT,CASSQPPGQRKDTQYF
NA,13,TRBJ1-1,TRBV13,NA,TGTGCCAGCAGCCTACGCGGCGGCCCGGGGGCTTTCTTT,CASSLRGGPGAFF
TRBD1,14,TRBJ2-7,TRBV18,NA,TGTGCCAGCTCAGGGGGGACAGGGAACTACGAGCAGTACTTC,CASSGGTGNYEQYF
NA,14,TRBJ2-7,TRBV4-1,NA,TGCGCCAGCAGCCAAGTCCCGTTATCCTACGAGCAGTACTTC,CASSQVPLSYEQYF
TRBD1,13,TRBJ2-7,TRBV6-5,NA,TGTGCCAGCCAGGGACAGTCTACCTACGAGCAGTACTTC,CASQGQSTYEQYF
TRBD1,14,TRBJ2-7,TRBV5-1,few,TGCGCCAGCAGCAGGACAGGAAACTCCTACGAGCAGTACTTC,CASSRTGNSYEQYF
NA,17,TRBJ1-5,TRBV6-1,NA,TGTGCCAGCAGTGAAGCTTCGGCACAGGGCGGCAATCAGCCCCAGCATTTT,CASSEASAQGGNQPQHF
TRBD1,14,TRBJ2-5,TRBV10-3,NA,TGTGCCATCAGTCTGACAGGGACCCAAGAGACCCAGTACTTC,CAISLTGTQETQYF
NA,16,TRBJ1-2,TRBV5-1,NA,TGCGCCAGCAGCTTAACAGGTCCCAACCTTAACTATGGCTACACCTTC,CASSLTGPNLNYGYTF
TRBD2,15,TRBJ2-3,TRBV5-6,NA,TGTGCCAGCAGCTTGAGACTAGCGGGGACAGATACGCAGTATTTT,CASSLRLAGTDTQYF
TRBD2,14,TRBJ2-7,TRBV2,NA,TGTGCCAGCAGTGCGGCGGGGAGGGCGTACGAGCAGTACTTC,CASSAAGRAYEQYF
TRBD1,15,TRBJ1-6,TRBV14,NA,TGTGCCAGCAGCCAGGGACAGGGTAGAGGTTCACCCCTCCACTTT,CASSQGQGRGSPLHF
TRBD1,13,TRBJ1-2,TRBV3-1/TRBV3-2,NA,TGTGCCAGCAGGCGGACAGGGCTAGATGGCTACACCTTC,CASRRTGLDGYTF
TRBD2,14,TRBJ2-7,TRBV7-3,NA,TGTGCCAGCAGCTTACTGGGGGGGATCTACGAGCAGTACTTC,CASSLLGGIYEQYF
NA,12,TRBJ1-2,TRBV2,once,TGTGCCAGCACCGAAAGGGCAGGGCGCTACACCTTC,CASTERAGRYTF
NA,13,TRBJ1-1,TRBV29-1,NA,TGCAGCGTTGAACAGGCGTCATGGACTGAAGCTTTCTTT,CSVEQASWTEAFF
TRBD1,13,TRBJ1-2,TRBV7-2,NA,TGTGCCAGCAGCTTGGGACAGGGGTATGGCTACACCTTC,CASSLGQGYGYTF
TRBD1,15,TRBJ2-1,TRBV6-5,NA,TGTGCCAGCAGTCCCGGACAGGACGCCTACAATGAGCAGTTCTTC,CASSPGQDAYNEQFF
TRBD1,15,TRBJ1-4,TRBV3-1/TRBV3-2,once,TGTGCCAGCAGCCTGAAGGGGGCGGCTAATGAAAAACTGTTTTTT,CASSLKGAANEKLFF
NA,14,TRBJ2-3,TRBV5-4,NA,TGTGCCAGCAGCTGGTACGGTGCCACAGATACGCAGTATTTT,CASSWYGATDTQYF